One and the same sample provided the 16 T cell receptor beta chains below, sequenced in a study of regulatory T cells in long-lasting Graves disease. Time point in this sample: persistent/refractory GD, antithyroid drugs over 5 years with positive TRAb. RNA from PBMCs was the source of the TCR library. With iRepertoire HTBI primers and Arm-PCR of CDR3 regions, TCR beta libraries were built. MiXCR was run by TCRdb on the multiplex PCR reads, yielding one entry per CDR3 protein. The sample yields hundreds of thousands of distinct CDR3 sequences, approximately 22% seen once. The specimen comprised peripheral blood mononuclear cells (PBMCs), sampled when the disease was refractory, from a patient treated with antithyroid drugs. The origin of the receptors is a female donor with Graves disease.

This clonotype was recorded many times. This rearrangement joins TRBV28 to TRBJ2-5; no clear D. The CDR3 runs 12 residues. The V gene's germline CDR1 is MDHEN and CDR2 SYDVKM. V was clipped by 2 bases and J by 7 bases, with 8 bases between them. CDR3 loop: CASSLDRGTQYF. The CDR3 region has the DNA TGTGCCAGCAGTTTAGACCGAGGGACCCAGTACTTC.

This sequence joins TRBV29-1 and TRBJ2-7; tentatively, D is TRBD2 (7 bases). Trimming shortened V by 6 bases and J by 3 bases, and 21 bases separated the two germline ends. CDR3 size: 15 residues. The germline gives CDR1 SQVTM, CDR2 ANQGSEA. CDR3 sequence (DNA): TGCAGCGTGAGAGGGGGGGGGGCCAGGGGCTACGAGCAGTACTTC. It yields the protein CSVRGGGARGYEQYF.

This clonotype has only a few counts. The chain uses TRBV9 and TRBJ2-7, with D unclear. CDR1 is SGDLS, CDR2 YYNGEE, per germline. The CDR3 totals 15 residues. Trimming took off 2 bases at V and 5 bases at J, with 17 bases between the two ends. The DNA of the CDR3 is TGTGCCAGCAGCGTCAGTAGTGGAGAGGTCCACGAGCAGTACTTC. It codes for CASSVSSGEVHEQYF.

The chain carries TRBV13 and TRBJ1-3; D gene ambiguous. This CDR3 has 15 amino acids. V lost 4 bases and J 7 bases, leaving 17 bases between the germline ends. Germline CDR1 and CDR2: PRHDT and FYEKMQ (reference sequence). The DNA of the CDR3 is TGTGCCAGCAGCTCGAAGGACGTCGCCGGGAACACCATATATTTT. Its protein is CASSSKDVAGNTIYF.

This clonotype has a handful of counts. The CDR3 loop is CASSSTGWEGHGYTF. CDR3 nucleotide sequence: TGTGCCAGCAGTTCGACAGGTTGGGAGGGGCATGGCTACACCTTC. The chain has TRBV7-9 and TRBJ1-2, with a tentative D call TRBD1 (6 bases). The germline CDR1 and CDR2 sequences are SEHNR and FQNEAQ (reference sequence). This CDR3 contains 15 residues. Trimming took off 6 bases at V and 6 bases at J, with 20 bases between the two ends.

Many counts were recorded for this clonotype. The chain links TRBV2 to TRBJ2-7; the match to TRBD2 covers 8 bases. V was pared by 7 bases and J by 6 bases, with 8 bases of the junction left unmatched. The germline gives CDR1 SNHLY, CDR2 FYNNEI. The length of the CDR3 is 13 residues. CDR3 coding DNA: TGTGCCAGCAATCCGGGACTAGTAGGCGAGCAGTACTTC. It is translated as CASNPGLVGEQYF.

For the CDR3, the DNA is TGTGCCAGCAGCGTAGCTGAGGGAGGAGGGGCCAATGAGCAGTTCTTC. This codes for CASSVAEGGGANEQFF. This chain links TRBV9 with TRBJ2-1, with a tentative D call TRBD2 (6 bases). Trimming shortened V by 0 bases and J by 6 bases, and 16 bases separated the two germline ends. The CDR3 covers 16 residues. Germline CDR1 reads SGDLS; CDR2 reads YYNGEE. The full variable domain, completed using reference TRBV9 and TRBJ2-1, is DSGVTQTPKHLITATGQRVTLRCSPRSGDLSVYWYQQSLDQGLQFLIQYYNGEERAKGNILERFSAQQFPDLHSELNLSSLELGDSALYFCASSVAEGGGANEQFFGPGTRLTVL.

The chain uses TRBV7-2 and TRBJ2-7; 10 bases are shared with TRBD2. Germline V lookup: CDR1 SGHTA, CDR2 FQGNSA. This CDR3 comprises 15 residues. The junction had 6 bases not matched to a gene; V was cut back by 5 bases and J by 2 bases. The DNA of the CDR3 is TGTGCCAGCAGCCCCCTAGCGGGGGCCACCTACGAGCAGTACTTC. Encoded protein: CASSPLAGATYEQYF.

V is TRBV28 and J is TRBJ2-3, with TRBD1 as a possible D gene (6 bases). Trimming took 11 bases from V and 4 from J, leaving 13 bases between them. Germline V gene lookup returns CDR1 MDHEN and CDR2 SYDVKM. This CDR3 contains 12 residues. CDR3 residues: CACEGVSDTQYF. The DNA of the CDR3 is TGTGCCTGCGAGGGGGTCTCAGATACGCAGTATTTT. Full variable domain (outside the CDR3, taken from reference TRBV28 and TRBJ2-3): DVKVTQSSRYLVKRTGEKVFLECVQDMDHENMFWYRQDPGLGLRLIYFSYDVKMKEKGDIPEGYSVSREKKERFSLILESASTNQTSMYLCACEGVSDTQYFGPGTRLTVL.

V and J are TRBV6-1 and TRBJ1-6, with TRBD1 matching 9 bases. Per germline, CDR1 MNHNS and CDR2 SASEGT. This CDR3 spans 16 amino acids. Trimming cost V 5 bases and J 12 bases; bases outside gene matches: 14. Written as DNA, the CDR3 is TGTGCCAGCAGTCCCAGCGCCGGGACAGGGTTTGTACCCCTCCACTTT. The encoded protein is CASSPSAGTGFVPLHF.

The table lists this clonotype with many counts. This chain links TRBV12-3 or TRBV12-4 with TRBJ1-5; D is undetermined. The CDR3 sequence is 17 residues long. The V end lost 4 bases, the J end lost 1 base, and 17 bases lay between the germline ends. CDR3 protein: CASSYLSWPRSNQPQHF. CDR3 bases: TGTGCCAGCAGTTACCTGTCGTGGCCTCGAAGCAATCAGCCCCAGCATTTT.

The V gene is TRBV12-3 or TRBV12-4, the J gene TRBJ2-2, with D perhaps TRBD1 (5 bases). V lost 7 bases, J lost 4 bases, and 22 bases lay in between. The CDR3 is made up of 17 amino acids. CDR3 sequence reads: CASTSTSGIKGTGELFF. As DNA, the CDR3 is TGTGCCAGCACCAGTACATCAGGGATAAAGGGCACCGGGGAGCTGTTTTTT.

A few counts support this clonotype. The V call is TRBV20-1, the J call TRBJ1-5; 12 nucleotides line up with TRBD1. Germline V gene lookup returns CDR1 DFQATT and CDR2 SNEGSKA (reference sequence). CDR3 length: 15 residues. The V and J ends lost 4 bases and 5 bases, in that order; junction bases with no gene match: 6. Here the CDR3 reads CSAIRDRGPYQPQHF. CDR3 bases: TGCAGTGCTATCCGGGACAGGGGGCCATATCAGCCCCAGCATTTT.

This clonotype was picked up many times. CDR3 sequence: CASGLGDRVYGYTF. The CDR3 DNA sequence: TGTGCTAGTGGTTTGGGGGACAGGGTCTATGGCTACACCTTC. The V call is TRBV12-5, the J call TRBJ1-2; TRBD1 matches 9 bases. J was trimmed by 4 bases and V by 1 base; bases with no gene match: 1. CDR3 length: 14 residues. The germline gives CDR1 LGHNT, CDR2 FRNRAP.

The chain links TRBV6-6 to TRBJ2-7, with D unresolved. Germline CDR1 is MNHNY and CDR2 is SVGAGI (reference sequence). CDR3 length: 12 amino acids. This CDR3 reads CAGSYSGYEQYF. The CDR3 coding sequence is TGTGCTGGCAGTTACTCGGGTTACGAGCAGTACTTC.

This clonotype was recorded many times. The genes are TRBV6-1 and TRBJ1-1; D is uncertain. Per germline, CDR1 MNHNS and CDR2 SASEGT. Trimming stripped 3 bases from V and 3 bases from J, with 8 bases between. The CDR3 has 13 amino acids. The CDR3 here is CASSDSADTEAFF. The CDR3, as DNA: TGTGCCAGCAGTGATTCAGCGGACACTGAAGCTTTCTTT.